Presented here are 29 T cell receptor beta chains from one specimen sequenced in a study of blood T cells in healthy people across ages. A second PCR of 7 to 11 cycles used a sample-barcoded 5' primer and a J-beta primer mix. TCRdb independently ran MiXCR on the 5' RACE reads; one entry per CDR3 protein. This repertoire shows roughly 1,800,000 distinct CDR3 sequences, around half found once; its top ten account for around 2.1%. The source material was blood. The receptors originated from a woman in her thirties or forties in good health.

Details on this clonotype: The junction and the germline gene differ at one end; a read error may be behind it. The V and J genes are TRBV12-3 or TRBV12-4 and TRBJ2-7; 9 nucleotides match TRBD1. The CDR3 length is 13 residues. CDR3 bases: TGTGCCAGCAGCCTGGGACAGGGTTACGGGCAGTACTTC. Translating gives CASSLGQGYGQYF.

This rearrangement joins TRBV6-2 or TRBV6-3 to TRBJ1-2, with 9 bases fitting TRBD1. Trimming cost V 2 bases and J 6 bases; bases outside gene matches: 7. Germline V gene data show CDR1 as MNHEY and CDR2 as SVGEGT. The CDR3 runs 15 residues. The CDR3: CASSYPGQGIDGYTF. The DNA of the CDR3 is TGTGCCAGCAGTTACCCGGGACAGGGTATCGATGGCTACACCTTC.

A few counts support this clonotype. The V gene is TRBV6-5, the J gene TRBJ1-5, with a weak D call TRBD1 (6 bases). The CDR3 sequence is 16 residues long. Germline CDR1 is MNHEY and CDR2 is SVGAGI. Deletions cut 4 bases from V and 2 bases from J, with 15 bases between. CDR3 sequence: CASSSRGARGNQPQHF. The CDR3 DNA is TGTGCCAGCAGTTCTCGGGGGGCGAGGGGCAATCAGCCCCAGCATTTT.

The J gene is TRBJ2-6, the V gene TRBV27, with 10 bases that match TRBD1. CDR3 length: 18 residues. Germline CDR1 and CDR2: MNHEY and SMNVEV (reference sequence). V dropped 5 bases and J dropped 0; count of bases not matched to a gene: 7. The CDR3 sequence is CASSHMGQGISGANVLTF. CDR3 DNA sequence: TGTGCCAGCAGTCATATGGGACAGGGGATCTCTGGGGCCAACGTCCTGACTTTC. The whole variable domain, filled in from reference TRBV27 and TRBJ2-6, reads EAQVTQNPRYLITVTGKKLTVTCSQNMNHEYMSWYRQDPGLGLRQIYYSMNVEVTDKGDVPEGYKVSRKEKRNFPLILESPSPNQTSLYFCASSHMGQGISGANVLTFGAGSRLTVL.

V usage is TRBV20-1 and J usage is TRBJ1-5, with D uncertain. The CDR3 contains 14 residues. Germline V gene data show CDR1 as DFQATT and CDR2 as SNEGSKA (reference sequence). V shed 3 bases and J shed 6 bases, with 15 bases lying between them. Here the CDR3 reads CSARSRLSGQPQHF. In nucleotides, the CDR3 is TGCAGTGCTAGGTCTCGTCTTAGCGGTCAGCCCCAGCATTTT.

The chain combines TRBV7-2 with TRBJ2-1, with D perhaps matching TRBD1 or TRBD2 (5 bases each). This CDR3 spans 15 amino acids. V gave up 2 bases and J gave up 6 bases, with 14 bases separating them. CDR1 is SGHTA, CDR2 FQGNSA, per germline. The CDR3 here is CASSLLFRGGNEQFF. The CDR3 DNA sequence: TGTGCCAGCAGCTTATTATTTCGGGGCGGCAATGAGCAGTTCTTC.

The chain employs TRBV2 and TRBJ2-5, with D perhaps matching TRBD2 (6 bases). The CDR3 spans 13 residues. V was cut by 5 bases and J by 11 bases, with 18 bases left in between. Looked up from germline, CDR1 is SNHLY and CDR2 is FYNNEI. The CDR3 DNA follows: TGTGCCAGCAGTCCCTCAGGTGGTCGGGGGCAGTACTTC. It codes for CASSPSGGRGQYF.

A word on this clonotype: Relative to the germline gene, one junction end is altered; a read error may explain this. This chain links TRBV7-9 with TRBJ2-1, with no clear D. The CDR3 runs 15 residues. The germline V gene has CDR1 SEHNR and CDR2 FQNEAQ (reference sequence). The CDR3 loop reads CASSPPGEGRNERFF. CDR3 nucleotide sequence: TGTGCCAGCAGCCCCCCTGGCGAAGGAAGGAATGAGCGGTTCTTC.

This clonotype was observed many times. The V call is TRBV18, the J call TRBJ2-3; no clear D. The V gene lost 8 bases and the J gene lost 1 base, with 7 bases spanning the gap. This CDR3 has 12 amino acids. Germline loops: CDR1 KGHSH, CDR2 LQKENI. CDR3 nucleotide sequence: TGTGCCAGCAGCCCACGCACAGATACGCAGTATTTT. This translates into CASSPRTDTQYF.

The CDR3 loop reads CSVRGGQGPQETQYF. The CDR3 DNA reads TGCAGCGTTCGGGGGGGACAGGGGCCTCAAGAGACCCAGTACTTC. The chain links TRBV29-1 to TRBJ2-5; 10 bases align to TRBD1. The CDR3 extends over 15 amino acids. The germline CDR1 and CDR2 sequences are SQVTM and ANQGSEA. Trimming took 5 bases from V and 2 from J; bases not matched to a gene: 8.

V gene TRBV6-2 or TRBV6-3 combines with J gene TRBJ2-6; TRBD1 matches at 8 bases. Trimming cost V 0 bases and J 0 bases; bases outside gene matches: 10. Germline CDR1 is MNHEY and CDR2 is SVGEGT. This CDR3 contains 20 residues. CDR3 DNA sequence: TGTGCCAGCAGTTACTCGCCCCGTGCAGGGGGCCTCTCTGGGGCCAACGTCCTGACTTTC. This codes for CASSYSPRAGGLSGANVLTF.

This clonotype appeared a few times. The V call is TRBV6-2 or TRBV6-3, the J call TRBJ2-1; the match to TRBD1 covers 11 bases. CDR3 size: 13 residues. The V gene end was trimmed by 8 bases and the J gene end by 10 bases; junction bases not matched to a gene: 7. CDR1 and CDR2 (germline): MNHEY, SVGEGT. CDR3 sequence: CASQGQGGMEQFF. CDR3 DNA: TGTGCCAGCCAGGGACAGGGGGGAATGGAGCAGTTCTTC.

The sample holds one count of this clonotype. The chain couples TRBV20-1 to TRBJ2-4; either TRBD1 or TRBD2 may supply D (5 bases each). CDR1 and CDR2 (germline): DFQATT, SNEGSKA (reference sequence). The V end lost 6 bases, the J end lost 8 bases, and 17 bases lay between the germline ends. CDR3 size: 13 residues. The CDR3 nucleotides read TGCAGTGCCAGCAAAATTGGGACCGACATTCAGTACTTC. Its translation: CSASKIGTDIQYF.

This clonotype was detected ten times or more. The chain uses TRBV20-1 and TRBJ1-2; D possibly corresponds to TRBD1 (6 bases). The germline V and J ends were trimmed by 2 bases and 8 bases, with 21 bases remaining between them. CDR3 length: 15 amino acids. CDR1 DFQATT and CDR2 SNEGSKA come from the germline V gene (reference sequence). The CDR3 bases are TGCAGTGCTAGAAGGCAGGGGAATTTGTTGGAAGGCTACACCTTC. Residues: CSARRQGNLLEGYTF.

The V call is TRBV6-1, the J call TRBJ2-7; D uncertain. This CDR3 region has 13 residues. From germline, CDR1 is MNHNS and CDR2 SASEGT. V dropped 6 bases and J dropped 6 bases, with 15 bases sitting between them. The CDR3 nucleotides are TGTGCCAGCAGGGTAGGCCCATGGGGCGAGCAGTACTTC. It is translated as CASRVGPWGEQYF.

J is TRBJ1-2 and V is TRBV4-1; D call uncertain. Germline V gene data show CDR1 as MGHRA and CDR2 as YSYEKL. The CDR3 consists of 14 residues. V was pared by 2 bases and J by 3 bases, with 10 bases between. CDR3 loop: CASSQPGMDYGYTF. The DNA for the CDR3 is TGCGCCAGCAGCCAACCGGGGATGGACTATGGCTACACCTTC.

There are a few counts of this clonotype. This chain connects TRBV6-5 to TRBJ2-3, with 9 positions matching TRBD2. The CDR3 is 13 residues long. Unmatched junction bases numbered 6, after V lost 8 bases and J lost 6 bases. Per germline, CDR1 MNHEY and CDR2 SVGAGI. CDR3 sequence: CASRETSGDTQYF. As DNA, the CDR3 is TGTGCCAGCCGAGAAACTAGCGGGGATACGCAGTATTTT.

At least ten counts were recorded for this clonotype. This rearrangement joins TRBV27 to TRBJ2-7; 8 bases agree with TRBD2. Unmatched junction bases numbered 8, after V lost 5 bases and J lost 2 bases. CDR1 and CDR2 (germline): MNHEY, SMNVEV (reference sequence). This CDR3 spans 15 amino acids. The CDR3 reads CASSPLAGGTYEQYF. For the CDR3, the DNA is TGTGCCAGCAGTCCTCTAGCGGGCGGTACCTACGAGCAGTACTTC.

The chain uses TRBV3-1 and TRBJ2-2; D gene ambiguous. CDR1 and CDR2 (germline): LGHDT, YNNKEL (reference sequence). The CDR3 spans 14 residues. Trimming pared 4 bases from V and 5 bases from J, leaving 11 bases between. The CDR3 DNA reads TGTGCCAGCAGCCTACACGCCCTGACCGGGGAGCTGTTTTTT. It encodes CASSLHALTGELFF.

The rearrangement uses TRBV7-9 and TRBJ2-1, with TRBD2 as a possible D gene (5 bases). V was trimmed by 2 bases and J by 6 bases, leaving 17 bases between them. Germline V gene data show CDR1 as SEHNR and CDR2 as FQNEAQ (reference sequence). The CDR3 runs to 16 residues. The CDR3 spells CASSLRVAIRGNEQFF. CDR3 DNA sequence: TGTGCCAGCAGCTTAAGGGTAGCGATCCGGGGCAATGAGCAGTTCTTC. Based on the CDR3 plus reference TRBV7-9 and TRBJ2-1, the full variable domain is DTGVSQNPRHKITKRGQNVTFRCDPISEHNRLYWYRQTLGQGPEFLTYFQNEAQLEKSRLLSDRFSAERPKGSFSTLEIQRTEQGDSAMYLCASSLRVAIRGNEQFFGPGTRLTVL.

The CDR3 region has the DNA TGTGCCAGCAGACTCGATGAGCAGTTCTTC. It yields the protein CASRLDEQFF. The genes are TRBV6-6 and TRBJ2-1; no reliable D call. Trimming left V 6 bases short and J 8 bases short, with 5 bases between. The CDR3 runs 10 residues. Per the germline V gene, CDR1 is MNHNY and CDR2 is SVGAGI (reference sequence).

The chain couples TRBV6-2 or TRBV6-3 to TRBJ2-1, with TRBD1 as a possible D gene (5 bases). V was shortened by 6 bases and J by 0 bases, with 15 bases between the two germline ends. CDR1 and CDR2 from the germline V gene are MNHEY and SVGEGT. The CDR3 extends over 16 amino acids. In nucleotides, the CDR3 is TGTGCCAGCAGGATTGGAGTGGGGCGCTCCTACAATGAGCAGTTCTTC. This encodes CASRIGVGRSYNEQFF.

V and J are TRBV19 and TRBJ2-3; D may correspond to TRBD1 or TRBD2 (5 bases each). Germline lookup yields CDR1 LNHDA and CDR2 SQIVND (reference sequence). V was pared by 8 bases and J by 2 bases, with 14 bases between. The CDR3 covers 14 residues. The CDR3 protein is CASGGGGFTDTQYF. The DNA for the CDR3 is TGTGCCAGTGGGGGTGGCGGGTTCACAGATACGCAGTATTTT.

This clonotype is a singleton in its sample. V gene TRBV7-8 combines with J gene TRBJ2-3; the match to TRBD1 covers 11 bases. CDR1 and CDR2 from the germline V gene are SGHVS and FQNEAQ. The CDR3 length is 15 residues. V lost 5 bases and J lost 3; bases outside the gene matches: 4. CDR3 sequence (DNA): TGTGCCAGCAGCATGGACAGGGGGCGTACAGATACGCAGTATTTT. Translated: CASSMDRGRTDTQYF.

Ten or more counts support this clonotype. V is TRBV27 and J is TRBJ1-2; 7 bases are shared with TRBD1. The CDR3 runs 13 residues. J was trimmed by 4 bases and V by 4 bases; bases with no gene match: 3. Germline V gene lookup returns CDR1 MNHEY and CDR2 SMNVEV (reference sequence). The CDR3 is CASSYRQGYGYTF. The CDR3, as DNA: TGTGCCAGCAGTTATAGACAGGGCTATGGCTACACCTTC.

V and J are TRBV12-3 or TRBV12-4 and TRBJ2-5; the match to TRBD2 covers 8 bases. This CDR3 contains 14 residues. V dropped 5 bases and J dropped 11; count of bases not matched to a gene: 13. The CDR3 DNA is TGTGCCAGCAGTGGGCGGGGGGCAATGGATGAGCAGTACTTC. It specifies CASSGRGAMDEQYF.

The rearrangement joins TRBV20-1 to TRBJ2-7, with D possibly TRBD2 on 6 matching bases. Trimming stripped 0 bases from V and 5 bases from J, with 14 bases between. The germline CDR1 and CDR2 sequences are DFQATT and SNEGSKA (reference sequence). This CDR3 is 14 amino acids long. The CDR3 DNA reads TGCAGTGCTAGAGACGTTGGGGGGTACCACGAGCAGTACTTC. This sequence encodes CSARDVGGYHEQYF.

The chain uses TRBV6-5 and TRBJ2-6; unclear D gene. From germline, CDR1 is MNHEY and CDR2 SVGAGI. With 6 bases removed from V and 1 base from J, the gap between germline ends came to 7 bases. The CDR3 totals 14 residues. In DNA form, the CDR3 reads TGTGCCAGCAGGGAATGGTCTGGGGCCAACGTCCTGACTTTC. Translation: CASREWSGANVLTF.

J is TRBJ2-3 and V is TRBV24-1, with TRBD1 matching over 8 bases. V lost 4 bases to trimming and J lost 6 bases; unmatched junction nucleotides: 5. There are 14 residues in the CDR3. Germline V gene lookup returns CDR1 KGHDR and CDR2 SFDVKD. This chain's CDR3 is CATSDDRGFDTQYF. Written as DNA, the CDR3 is TGTGCCACCAGTGACGACAGGGGATTCGATACGCAGTATTTT.